This TCR beta chain was sequenced in a study of breast tumors, draining lymph nodes, adjacent tissues (dated by TCRdb to the mid-2010s). As for the study more broadly: In breast cancer patients, the study compared the TCR beta repertoires of tumor, adjacent nontumor tissue and axillary lymph nodes. In human breast cancer, the study set out to assess how tumor, surrounding tissue and draining lymph node repertoires relate to one another and whether T cells might be exchanged between them.

Broad study findings and their caveats: The data were considered consistent with most tumor T cells being derived from the lymph node and subsequently expanding within tumor tissue. Tumor T-cell repertoires showed less diversity than lymph node repertoires and more diversity than nontumor tissue repertoires, and tumor T-cell repertoires showed preferential V and J gene usage. Tumor and nontumor tissue repertoires were found to be significantly more similar in luminal-like than in basal-like breast cancer. The conclusion that tumor T cells originate in lymph nodes was presented as consistent with a hypothesis rather than as directly demonstrated.

Sequencing was carried out with an Illumina HiSeq 2000. Multiplex PCR amplification was used to build the TCR beta chain libraries. High-throughput sequencing was used to analyze the amplified TCR beta chain products. In-frame beta chains were kept once TCRdb had trimmed the public reads at Q25 with fastp and called clones with MiXCR. Each CDR3 protein gets just one entry, which takes the most common genes and DNA from the rows behind it. The sample records about 22,000 distinct CDR3 sequences, approximately 61% of which are singletons. Of the sample, roughly 21% is held by the ten largest clones. The germline V gene yields SQVTM for CDR1 and ANQGSEA for CDR2. Compared with germline, V lacks 7 bases and J lacks 7 bases; bases without a gene match: 10. Spanning cysteine to phenylalanine, the CDR3 consists of 13 amino acids. The only DNA kept is the CDR3, 39 bases in frame from the first base. A remark on this clonotype: It has no known antigen specificity. The sample holds no much larger clone one base away, and base qualities are not on file.

The adjacent samples were made up of nontumor breast tissue that surrounded the tumor. This receptor was identified in a female donor with breast cancer. Some clones in this sample may be carry-over from other donors' samples. The sequence joins TRBV29-1 to TRBJ2-1, with TRBD2 identical over 7 junction bases. Sequencing was carried out using tumor-adjacent breast tissue. The CDR3 region: CSAGAGERNEQFF. The DNA is TGCAGCGCTGGCGCGGGAGAAAGGAATGAGCAGTTCTTC.